This T cell receptor beta chain was sequenced in a study of a mutant IDH1 vaccine in newly diagnosed glioma. Time point specified: week 35, safety follow-up. Vaccinated patients received 300 ug of mutant IDH1 20-mer peptide per dose, with topical imiquimod. Profiled with immunoSEQ multiplex PCR; TCRdb holds only in-frame clones, not every one. The table records tens of thousands of clones, under 90% of them present only once. Study conclusions and caveats: Over 85% of patients showed vaccine-induced immune responses across multiple MHC alleles.

Notes on this clone: Antigen specificity is unknown.

Source: PBMCs, taken from a glioma patient whose treatment included an IDH1 peptide vaccine. The TCR sequence derives from a man between 25 and 39 years old with glioma.

CDR3 nucleotide sequence: TGTGCCAGCAGGAACGTCGGGACACCCTATGAAAAACTGTTTTTT. This encodes CASRNVGTPYEKLFF. The rearrangement links TRBV6-5 to TRBJ1-4; TRBD1 is a possible D gene (6 bases). The germline CDR1 and CDR2 sequences are MNHEY and SVGAGI. V shed 6 bases and J shed 6 bases, with 17 bases lying between them. CDR3 length: 15 residues.